The clone carrying this TCR beta chain was seen only a few times. There are 15 residues in the CDR3. The germline V gene encodes CDR1 SGHDT and CDR2 YYEEEE. The J segment lost 3 bases and the V segment lost 7 bases, leaving 10 bases of the junction unmatched. This entry is derived from a study of shared T cell receptors in the human thymus. Profiling relied on immunoSEQ multiplex PCR, and the TCRdb table lists in-frame clones only, not all of them. This table holds approximately 660,000 clones, roughly 90% found once. These sequences were also reported in another study, on human thymus T cells. That investigation notes: It was healthy Finnish infants having corrective surgery for congenital heart defects who were the donors. Resections from corrective heart surgery provided thymus tissue. Related reports documented highly overlapping thymic repertoires among unrelated individuals.

Sequencing was carried out using thymocytes. J is TRBJ2-3 and V is TRBV5-6, with TRBD2 matching 8 bases. This TCR was sampled from a boy in the first two years of life with a congenital heart defect. CDR3 nucleotide sequence: TGTGCCAGCTGGCTAGCGGGTATAAAGACAGATACGCAGTATTTT. This encodes CASWLAGIKTDTQYF.